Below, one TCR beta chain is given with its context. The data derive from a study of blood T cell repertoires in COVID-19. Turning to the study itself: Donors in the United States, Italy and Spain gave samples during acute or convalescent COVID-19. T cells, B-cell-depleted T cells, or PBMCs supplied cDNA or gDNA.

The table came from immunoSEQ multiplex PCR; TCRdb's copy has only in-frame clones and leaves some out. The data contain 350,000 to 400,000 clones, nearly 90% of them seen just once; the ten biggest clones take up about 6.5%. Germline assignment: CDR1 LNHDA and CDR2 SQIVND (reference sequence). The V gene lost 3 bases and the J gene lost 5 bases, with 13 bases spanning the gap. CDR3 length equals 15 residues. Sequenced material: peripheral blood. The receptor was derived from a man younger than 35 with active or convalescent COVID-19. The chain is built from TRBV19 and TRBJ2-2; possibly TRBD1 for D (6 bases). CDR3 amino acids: CASSIRRGSTGELFF. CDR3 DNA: TGTGCCAGTAGTATTCGCAGGGGATCTACCGGGGAGCTGTTTTTT.